This is a list of T cell receptor beta chains from one sample in a study of T cell responses to AZD1222 COVID-19 vaccine. The repertoire was sequenced with immunoSEQ multiplex PCR; TCRdb's copy has only in-frame clones and lacks some. The sample includes roughly 100,000 clones, about 90% of them seen just once. The source material was peripheral blood, sampled 28 days after the second AZD1222 dose. Source of these receptors: an adult who received the AZD1222 COVID-19 vaccine. CDR3s include the opening cysteine and the closing phenylalanine or tryptophan. D genes are given only for firm matches. Not all rows give a size; the values are once, few, many and, for expanded clones, a class.

V gene: TRBV3-1/TRBV3-2; clone size: NA; J gene: TRBJ2-7; D gene: NA; CDR3 DNA: TGTGCCAGCAGCCAAGCCGCGGACGCTGTCAGGGAGCAGTACTTC; CDR3 protein: CASSQAADAVREQYF
V gene: TRBV3-1/TRBV3-2; clone size: NA; J gene: TRBJ2-3; D gene: TRBD2; CDR3 DNA: TGTGCCAACTCAGGGACTAGCGGGAGTGACAGCACAGATACGCAGTATTTT; CDR3 protein: CANSGTSGSDSTDTQYF
V gene: TRBV6-2/TRBV6-3; clone size: NA; J gene: TRBJ2-2; D gene: NA; CDR3 DNA: TGTGCCAGCAGTTATGGAGGGGACACCGGGGAGCTGTTTTTT; CDR3 protein: CASSYGGDTGELFF
V gene: TRBV7-3; clone size: NA; J gene: TRBJ2-1; D gene: TRBD2; CDR3 DNA: TGTGCCAGCAGCTTAAAACTAGCGGTCTACAATGAGCAGTTCTTC; CDR3 protein: CASSLKLAVYNEQFF
V gene: TRBV6-2/TRBV6-3; clone size: NA; J gene: TRBJ2-5; D gene: NA; CDR3 DNA: TGTGCCAGCAGTCCAAGGGGGACCCAGTACTTC; CDR3 protein: CASSPRGTQYF
V gene: TRBV5-4; clone size: once; J gene: TRBJ1-2; D gene: TRBD1; CDR3 DNA: TGTGCCAGCAGCTTGAAGGTAACAGGGGCGAACTATGGCTACACCTTC; CDR3 protein: CASSLKVTGANYGYTF
V gene: TRBV29-1; clone size: NA; J gene: TRBJ1-1; D gene: NA; CDR3 DNA: TGCAGCGTTGACCACAGGCTCTCTCCGGGTGAAGCTTTCTTT; CDR3 protein: CSVDHRLSPGEAFF
V gene: TRBV28; clone size: few; J gene: TRBJ2-3; D gene: TRBD2; CDR3 DNA: TGTGCCAGCAGTATTCTTCGACTAGCGGGTGGCACAGATACGCAGTATTTT; CDR3 protein: CASSILRLAGGTDTQYF
V gene: TRBV7-9; clone size: NA; J gene: TRBJ2-7; D gene: TRBD1; CDR3 DNA: TGTGCCAGCAGCTTGCTCCATCCGGGACAGGTTTACGAGCAGTACTTC; CDR3 protein: CASSLLHPGQVYEQYF
V gene: TRBV6-5; clone size: NA; J gene: TRBJ2-7; D gene: TRBD2; CDR3 DNA: TGTGCCAGCAGTTACTCTGGGGCGGGAGACTTCTACGAGCAGTACTTC; CDR3 protein: CASSYSGAGDFYEQYF
V gene: TRBV5-1; clone size: once; J gene: TRBJ1-2; D gene: TRBD1; CDR3 DNA: TGCGCCAGCAGCTTGGCTCTTGCCGGGACAGTCTATGGCTACACCTTC; CDR3 protein: CASSLALAGTVYGYTF
V gene: TRBV6-5; clone size: few; J gene: TRBJ2-5; D gene: NA; CDR3 DNA: TGTGCCAGCAGCAACACAGGGACCGAGACCCAGTACTTC; CDR3 protein: CASSNTGTETQYF
V gene: TRBV25-1; clone size: NA; J gene: TRBJ1-6; D gene: NA; CDR3 DNA: TGTGCCAGCAAAGGCAGGGATCCCTATAATTCACCCCTCCACTTT; CDR3 protein: CASKGRDPYNSPLHF
V gene: TRBV7-3; clone size: NA; J gene: TRBJ2-3; D gene: TRBD2; CDR3 DNA: TGTGCCAGCAGCTCTGGGACTAGCGGGCTCTCAGATACGCAGTATTTT; CDR3 protein: CASSSGTSGLSDTQYF
V gene: TRBV19; clone size: few; J gene: TRBJ1-1; D gene: NA; CDR3 DNA: TGTGCCAGTAGTATAGAGCCCTACACTGAAGCTTTCTTT; CDR3 protein: CASSIEPYTEAFF
V gene: TRBV11-2; clone size: NA; J gene: TRBJ1-2; D gene: TRBD1; CDR3 DNA: TGTGCCAGCAGCTTGGACAGGGTAAACTATGGCTACACCTTC; CDR3 protein: CASSLDRVNYGYTF
V gene: TRBV3-1/TRBV3-2; clone size: NA; J gene: TRBJ2-5; D gene: TRBD2; CDR3 DNA: TGTGCCAGCAGCCAAGTCACTAGCGGGAGTCAGGAAGAGACCCAGTACTTC; CDR3 protein: CASSQVTSGSQEETQYF
V gene: TRBV7-3; clone size: NA; J gene: TRBJ2-1; D gene: NA; CDR3 DNA: TGTGCCAGCAGCTTAACCAAGGGCGGGTTACCCCTCAATGAGCAGTTCTTC; CDR3 protein: CASSLTKGGLPLNEQFF
V gene: TRBV5-1; clone size: NA; J gene: TRBJ1-1; D gene: NA; CDR3 DNA: TGCGCCAGCAGCTCCCGGGAGGGGGTGGCCACTGAAGCTTTCTTT; CDR3 protein: CASSSREGVATEAFF
V gene: TRBV7-2; clone size: once; J gene: TRBJ2-4; D gene: NA; CDR3 DNA: TGTGCCAGCAGCCAGCGGCCAGAGGGAGTTGGCAAAAACATTCAGTACTTC; CDR3 protein: CASSQRPEGVGKNIQYF
V gene: TRBV6-5; clone size: NA; J gene: TRBJ1-5; D gene: NA; CDR3 DNA: TGTGCCAGCAATAACAGGGCTAGCAATCAGCCCCAGCATTTT; CDR3 protein: CASNNRASNQPQHF
V gene: TRBV6-4; clone size: few; J gene: TRBJ2-1; D gene: TRBD1; CDR3 DNA: TGTGCCAGCAGTCCGGGACAGGACCCTTCGGATGAGCAGTTCTTC; CDR3 protein: CASSPGQDPSDEQFF
V gene: TRBV3-1/TRBV3-2; clone size: NA; J gene: TRBJ2-1; D gene: TRBD2; CDR3 DNA: TGTGCCAGCAGCCAATCTCCTAGCGGCCACAATGAGCAGTTCTTC; CDR3 protein: CASSQSPSGHNEQFF
V gene: TRBV9; clone size: NA; J gene: TRBJ2-2; D gene: TRBD1; CDR3 DNA: TGTGCCAGCAGCGTAGCACCACAGGGGGCCGGGGAGCTGTTTTTT; CDR3 protein: CASSVAPQGAGELFF
V gene: TRBV28; clone size: once; J gene: TRBJ2-5; D gene: TRBD1; CDR3 DNA: TGTGCCAGCAGTTTAAACCCATGGACAGGGGTAACCCAGTACTTC; CDR3 protein: CASSLNPWTGVTQYF
V gene: TRBV27; clone size: NA; J gene: TRBJ2-3; D gene: NA; CDR3 DNA: TGTGCCAGCAGTTTTGGTGGGGCAGATACGCAGTATTTT; CDR3 protein: CASSFGGADTQYF
V gene: TRBV5-4; clone size: NA; J gene: TRBJ2-1; D gene: TRBD2; CDR3 DNA: TGTGCCAGCACAACTCCGGGACTAGCGTACAATGAGCAGTTCTTC; CDR3 protein: CASTTPGLAYNEQFF
V gene: TRBV29-1; clone size: NA; J gene: TRBJ1-1; D gene: TRBD1; CDR3 DNA: TGCAGCGTATTATACGGACAGGGTGGAAAAGCTTTCTTT; CDR3 protein: CSVLYGQGGKAFF
V gene: TRBV2; clone size: NA; J gene: TRBJ2-2; D gene: TRBD2; CDR3 DNA: TGTGCCAGCAGTTCTAGCGGTGCGAACACCGGGGAGCTGTTTTTT; CDR3 protein: CASSSSGANTGELFF